Following are 31 T cell receptor beta chains from one sample sequenced in a study of shared clonotypes between healthy human individuals. The protocol was immunoSEQ multiplex PCR, while the TCRdb copy is restricted to in-frame clones and leaves out a portion. Among roughly 2.2 million clones listed, 85% to 95% were seen once. The specimen was naive CD4+ T cells from PBMCs. Sample subset: CD45RA+ positively selected. The receptor source for this set is a man aged 18 to 30 in good health. Some clones in this sample may be carry-over from other donors' samples.

The chain couples TRBV19 to TRBJ2-3; 7 nucleotides agree with TRBD1. V lost 7 bases and J lost 7; bases outside the gene matches: 11. The length of the CDR3 is 14 residues. The germline gives CDR1 LNHDA, CDR2 SQIVND (reference sequence). Written as DNA, the CDR3 is TGTGCCAGTACCCCACCGGACAGGCGTAATACGCAGTATTTT. As protein: CASTPPDRRNTQYF.

As DNA, the CDR3 is TGTGCCAGCAGTTACGGAGGGTCCGCAACTAATGAAAAACTGTTTTTT. Amino acid sequence: CASSYGGSATNEKLFF. V and J are TRBV6-6 and TRBJ1-4; D is unclear. V lost 2 bases, J lost 0 bases, and 10 bases lay in between. CDR1 and CDR2 from the germline V gene are MNHNY and SVGAGI (reference sequence). CDR3 length: 16 residues.

CDR3 sequence (DNA): TGTGCCAGCAGCGCCCAACCGGGACAGGAGTCCTACGAGCAGTACTTC. It yields the protein CASSAQPGQESYEQYF. This rearrangement joins TRBV7-9 to TRBJ2-7, with 8 bases identical to TRBD1. The CDR3 is made up of 16 amino acids. Losses at the gene ends were 5 bases for V and 1 base for J; bases not matched to a gene: 10. In germline, CDR1 is SEHNR, CDR2 FQNEAQ (reference sequence). Drawing the rest from reference TRBV7-9 and TRBJ2-7, the complete variable domain is DTGVSQNPRHKITKRGQNVTFRCDPISEHNRLYWYRQTLGQGPEFLTYFQNEAQLEKSRLLSDRFSAERPKGSFSTLEIQRTEQGDSAMYLCASSAQPGQESYEQYFGPGTRLTVT.

The chain has TRBV5-1 and TRBJ1-6; D ambiguous. Trimming removed 0 bases from V and 7 bases from J, with 11 bases in between. The CDR3 has 15 residues. Germline lookup yields CDR1 SGHRS and CDR2 YFSETQ. The CDR3 is CASSLVSGGNSPLHF. CDR3 sequence (DNA): TGCGCCAGCAGCTTGGTATCCGGAGGGAATTCACCCCTCCACTTT.

The chain has TRBV11-2 and TRBJ1-2; 7 nucleotides align to TRBD1. Germline V gene lookup returns CDR1 SGHAT and CDR2 FQNNGV. The CDR3 has 15 amino acids. Trimming took 5 bases from V and 3 from J; bases not matched to a gene: 9. CDR3 nucleotides: TGTGCCAGCAGCCCTGGTCGAGGGGGCGACTATGGCTACACCTTC. Translation: CASSPGRGGDYGYTF.

This rearrangement joins TRBV9 to TRBJ1-1; D uncertain. CDR1 and CDR2 (germline): SGDLS, YYNGEE. There are 15 residues in the CDR3. V shed 0 bases and J shed 3 bases, with 12 bases lying between them. CDR3 sequence: CASSVDGGIDTEAFF. The CDR3, as DNA: TGTGCCAGCAGCGTAGACGGCGGAATTGACACTGAAGCTTTCTTT. Full variable domain (missing parts from reference TRBV9 and TRBJ1-1): DSGVTQTPKHLITATGQRVTLRCSPRSGDLSVYWYQQSLDQGLQFLIQYYNGEERAKGNILERFSAQQFPDLHSELNLSSLELGDSALYFCASSVDGGIDTEAFFGQGTRLTVV.

The chain recombines TRBV27 with TRBJ2-1, with D possibly being TRBD1 or TRBD2 (5 bases each). Trimming left V 6 bases short and J 4 bases short, with 10 bases between. Germline CDR1 MNHEY, CDR2 SMNVEV (reference sequence). The CDR3 has 13 amino acids. The CDR3 nucleotides are TGTGCCAGCAGCGGGACGGCTTACAATGAGCAGTTCTTC. Its protein product is CASSGTAYNEQFF.

The V gene is TRBV18, the J gene TRBJ2-7; 8 bases agree with TRBD1. This CDR3 comprises 15 residues. Germline CDR1 reads KGHSH; CDR2 reads LQKENI. V trimming: 4 bases; J trimming: 2 bases; junction bases outside the gene matches: 7. The CDR3 DNA follows: TGTGCCAGCTCACTCTTGAGACAGGGGACCTACGAGCAGTACTTC. Residues: CASSLLRQGTYEQYF.

This chain connects TRBV7-6 to TRBJ1-1, with D hard to call. V gave up 6 bases and J gave up 4 bases, with 9 bases separating them. CDR3 length: 12 residues. Germline V gene lookup returns CDR1 SGHVS and CDR2 FNYEAQ. The CDR3 DNA reads TGTGCCAGCAGTCCATGGAGCACTGAAGCTTTCTTT. This sequence encodes CASSPWSTEAFF.

Note on this clone: Other nucleotide sequences from this sample produce the same CDR3. This rearrangement joins TRBV10-3 to TRBJ2-3; D call uncertain. V was shortened by 3 bases and J by 2 bases, with 6 bases between the two germline ends. CDR3 length: 13 amino acids. Looked up from germline, CDR1 is ENHRY and CDR2 is SYGVKD. For the CDR3, the DNA is TGTGCCATCAGTGACGGCCTCACAGATACGCAGTATTTT. As protein: CAISDGLTDTQYF.

The chain recombines TRBV27 with TRBJ2-1, with 8 bases matching TRBD1. Unmatched junction bases numbered 10, after V lost 3 bases and J lost 6 bases. Germline CDR1 is MNHEY and CDR2 is SMNVEV (reference sequence). The CDR3 extends over 16 amino acids. The CDR3 spells CASSFGSTGVPNEQFF. CDR3 nucleotide sequence: TGTGCCAGCAGTTTCGGATCGACAGGGGTCCCCAATGAGCAGTTCTTC.

The V call is TRBV27, the J call TRBJ1-5; D gene ambiguous. The length of the CDR3 is 16 residues. Germline V gives CDR1 MNHEY, CDR2 SMNVEV (reference sequence). Trimming removed 3 bases at V and 1 base at J, with 13 bases between. The CDR3 spells CASSLYYGLSNQPQHF. The DNA for the CDR3 is TGTGCCAGCAGTTTGTATTACGGTCTGAGCAATCAGCCCCAGCATTTT.

As for this clone: The same CDR3 is also encoded by other DNA sequences in this sample. The gene calls are TRBV18 and TRBJ2-1; D call uncertain. Trimming cost V 3 bases and J 2 bases, with 8 bases left between them. The length of the CDR3 is 14 residues. Germline V gene data show CDR1 as KGHSH and CDR2 as LQKENI. The CDR3 bases are TGTGCCAGCTCACCCTTAGGGACCTACAATGAGCAGTTCTTC. This encodes CASSPLGTYNEQFF. The whole variable domain, remainder taken from reference TRBV18 and TRBJ2-1, is NAGVMQNPRHLVRRRGQEARLRCSPMKGHSHVYWYRQLPEEGLKFMVYLQKENIIDESGMPKERFSAEFPKEGPSILRIQQVVRGDSAAYFCASSPLGTYNEQFFGPGTRLTVL.

V and J are TRBV27 and TRBJ1-5; D is perhaps TRBD1 (6 bases). The CDR3 spans 14 residues. The V gene's germline CDR1 is MNHEY and CDR2 SMNVEV (reference sequence). Trimming pared 5 bases from V and 9 bases from J, leaving 17 bases between. The CDR3 region is CASSPRPQGSPQHF. The CDR3 DNA reads as TGTGCCAGCAGTCCTAGGCCACAGGGTTCGCCCCAGCATTTT.

The chain combines TRBV4-2 with TRBJ2-5; 7 bases agree with TRBD2. In germline, CDR1 is LGHNA, CDR2 YNFKEQ. J lost 2 bases, V lost 1 base, and 10 bases had no gene match. The CDR3 loop spans 17 amino acids. CDR3 sequence (DNA): TGTGCCAGCAGCCAAGGGTCGGGGAGGGAGGAACAAGAGACCCAGTACTTC. Protein sequence: CASSQGSGREEQETQYF.

Turning to this clone: Other DNA sequences in the same sample also yield this CDR3. The CDR3: CASSAGTSGDTQYF. The CDR3 DNA is TGCGCCAGCAGCGCGGGGACTAGCGGGGATACGCAGTATTTT. The chain carries TRBV5-1 and TRBJ2-3; 12 bases fit TRBD2. Trimming at V came to 4 bases and at J to 6 bases, leaving 3 bases not matched to a gene. Germline-derived CDR1 and CDR2 are SGHRS and YFSETQ. CDR3 length: 14 amino acids.

V gene TRBV28 combines with J gene TRBJ1-2; a weak D match, TRBD1 (5 bases). V was trimmed by 2 bases and J by 7 bases, leaving 14 bases between them. Germline CDR1 MDHEN, CDR2 SYDVKM. This CDR3 contains 14 residues. This chain's CDR3 is CASSLGGWTFGYTF. CDR3 bases: TGTGCCAGCAGTTTAGGGGGTTGGACTTTTGGCTACACCTTC.

The chain joins TRBV19 to TRBJ1-1; the D is unclear. This CDR3 comprises 16 residues. V lost 6 bases and J 5 bases, leaving 22 bases between the germline ends. Germline V lookup: CDR1 LNHDA, CDR2 SQIVND (reference sequence). CDR3: CASSMGGGTVGTEAFF. For the CDR3, the DNA is TGTGCCAGTAGCATGGGAGGAGGAACAGTGGGAACTGAAGCTTTCTTT.

The V call is TRBV6-5, the J call TRBJ2-5; weak D call: TRBD1 (5 bases). Germline V lookup: CDR1 MNHEY, CDR2 SVGAGI. Trimming shortened V by 4 bases and J by 2 bases, and 8 bases separated the two germline ends. This CDR3 is built from 13 residues. CDR3 in DNA: TGTGCCAGCAGTTTGGGGCCTCAAGAGACCCAGTACTTC. Its translation is CASSLGPQETQYF.

The genes are TRBV7-2 and TRBJ1-3; D unclear. V was cut by 5 bases and J by 8 bases, with 16 bases left in between. Germline V gene data show CDR1 as SGHTA and CDR2 as FQGNSA. The CDR3 is 14 amino acids. The CDR3 spells CASSDDGSGDTIYF. The CDR3 nucleotides are TGTGCCAGCAGCGATGACGGGTCGGGAGACACCATATATTTT.

The V call is TRBV29-1, the J call TRBJ2-7; no clear D gene. The CDR3 extends over 12 amino acids. Germline values: CDR1 SQVTM, CDR2 ANQGSEA. V was clipped by 2 bases and J by 2 bases, with 7 bases between them. The CDR3 sequence is CSVERPPYEQYF. As DNA, the CDR3 is TGCAGCGTTGAACGGCCTCCCTACGAGCAGTACTTC.

This clone has a single count. The V gene is TRBV27, the J gene TRBJ2-7; TRBD1 might be the D (5 bases). The CDR3 is 15 amino acids. Per germline, CDR1 MNHEY and CDR2 SMNVEV (reference sequence). The V and J ends lost 8 bases and 3 bases respectively, with 20 bases between them. The CDR3 nucleotides are TGTGCCAGCCGCCCTCCCGCAGGGTATGGCTACGAGCAGTACTTC. Amino acid sequence: CASRPPAGYGYEQYF.

This rearrangement joins TRBV7-8 to TRBJ2-1; D is unclear. This CDR3 is 18 amino acids long. V lost 1 base and J 7 bases, leaving 23 bases between the germline ends. Germline lookup yields CDR1 SGHVS and CDR2 FQNEAQ. The CDR3 nucleotides read TGTGCCAGCAGCTTAGGATTCCAAATTAAGGGCCGAGGTAATGAGCAGTTCTTC. It translates to CASSLGFQIKGRGNEQFF.

Remarks on this clone: Other DNA variants within this sample encode the same CDR3. CDR3 protein: CASSLAGTSGQETQYF. For the CDR3, the DNA is TGCGCCAGCAGCTTGGCCGGGACTAGCGGGCAAGAGACCCAGTACTTC. The chain carries TRBV5-1 and TRBJ2-5; 12 bases align to TRBD2. J gave up 2 bases and V 0 bases, and 2 bases lay outside the gene matches. Germline-derived CDR1 and CDR2 are SGHRS and YFSETQ. The CDR3 runs to 16 residues.

V gene TRBV5-1 combines with J gene TRBJ1-1; a possible D gene is TRBD1 (5 bases). This CDR3 has 13 amino acids. V was clipped by 6 bases and J by 6 bases, with 15 bases between them. The germline CDR1 and CDR2 sequences are SGHRS and YFSETQ. Here the CDR3 DNA reads TGCGCCAGCACCCGGGGGGTTGGGGCTGAAGCTTTCTTT. Translated, it gives CASTRGVGAEAFF. The whole variable domain, filled in from reference TRBV5-1 and TRBJ1-1, reads KAGVTQTPRYLIKTRGQQVTLSCSPISGHRSVSWYQQTPGQGLQFLFEYFSETQRNKGNFPGRFSGRQFSNSRSEMNVSTLELGDSALYLCASTRGVGAEAFFGQGTRLTVV.

This chain connects TRBV5-8 to TRBJ2-7; possibly TRBD1 for D (6 bases). Germline loops: CDR1 SGHTS, CDR2 YDEGEE. This CDR3 region has 16 residues. V lost 2 bases and J lost 5, with 20 bases in between. This chain's CDR3 is CASSFLSGHQVHEQYF. The CDR3 DNA follows: TGTGCCAGCAGCTTCCTTTCGGGACATCAGGTCCACGAGCAGTACTTC.

This clone was observed once. V is TRBV18 and J is TRBJ2-2, with D possibly being TRBD1 (5 bases). The germline gives CDR1 KGHSH, CDR2 LQKENI. Trimming took off 3 bases at V and 4 bases at J, with 12 bases between the two ends. The length of the CDR3 is 15 residues. This CDR3 is CASSPSQGSTGELFF. The CDR3 DNA is TGTGCCAGCTCACCGTCGCAGGGATCCACCGGGGAGCTGTTTTTT.

This clone appeared a single time. The chain has TRBV18 and TRBJ2-7, with 8 positions matching TRBD1. CDR3 size: 14 residues. V dropped 3 bases and J dropped 2; count of bases not matched to a gene: 3. Looked up from germline, CDR1 is KGHSH and CDR2 is LQKENI. Here the CDR3 DNA reads TGTGCCAGCTCACCCTGGACAGGGCCCTACGAGCAGTACTTC. It encodes CASSPWTGPYEQYF.

This chain uses TRBV18 with TRBJ2-7, with D perhaps matching TRBD1 (6 bases). This CDR3 has 15 amino acids. Germline V gene lookup returns CDR1 KGHSH and CDR2 LQKENI. Trimming stripped 6 bases from V and 5 bases from J, with 20 bases between. The CDR3 nucleotides are TGTGCCAGCTCGACTACAGGGAGCTGGATTGACGAGCAGTACTTC. It translates to CASSTTGSWIDEQYF.

The DNA for the CDR3 is TGTGCCAGCAGCTTAGGTCGTAGGGAAATCCCGGAAAACACCATATATTTT. Residues: CASSLGRREIPENTIYF. The chain couples TRBV11-2 to TRBJ1-3; D not certain. The V gene's germline CDR1 is SGHAT and CDR2 FQNNGV. Trimming removed 1 base at V and 6 bases at J, with 19 bases between. CDR3 length equals 17 residues.

This clone was recorded only once. In nucleotides, the CDR3 is TGTGCCAGCAACATGCGCGGACAGTCTTCTTACGAGCAGTACTTC. Translating gives CASNMRGQSSYEQYF. This sequence joins TRBV2 and TRBJ2-7, with D possibly matching TRBD1 (6 bases). Germline-derived CDR1 and CDR2 are SNHLY and FYNNEI. V lost 7 bases and J lost 4, with 20 bases in between. The CDR3 consists of 15 residues.